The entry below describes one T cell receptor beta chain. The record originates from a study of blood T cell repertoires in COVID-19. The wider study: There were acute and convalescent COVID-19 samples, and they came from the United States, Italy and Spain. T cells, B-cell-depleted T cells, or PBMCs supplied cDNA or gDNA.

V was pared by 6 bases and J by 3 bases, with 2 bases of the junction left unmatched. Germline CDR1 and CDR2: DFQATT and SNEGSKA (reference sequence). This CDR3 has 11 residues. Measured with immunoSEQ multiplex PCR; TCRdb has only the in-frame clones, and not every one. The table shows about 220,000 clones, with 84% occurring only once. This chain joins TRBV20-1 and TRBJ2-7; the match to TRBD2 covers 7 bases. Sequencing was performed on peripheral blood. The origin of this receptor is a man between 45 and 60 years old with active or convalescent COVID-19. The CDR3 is CSAERDYEQYF. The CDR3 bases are TGCAGTGCGGAGCGGGACTACGAGCAGTACTTC.